This T cell receptor (beta chain) was recovered during a study of blood T cell repertoires in COVID-19. Background on the study: Sites in the United States, Italy and Spain provided acute and convalescent COVID-19 samples. Sources were T cells, B-cell-depleted T cells, or PBMCs; the material itself was cDNA or gDNA.

In the original processing: Amplification of reference gene primers was used by the study to estimate nucleated cell counts. Sequencing used immunoSEQ multiplex PCR; TCRdb keeps in-frame clones, though not all of them. The V and J calls and the clone size are those of that table, but D and trimming were determined from the DNA. In the table there are 61,000 or so clones, around four fifths of which are singletons. V lost 3 bases, J lost 3 bases, and 11 bases lay in between. Germline lookup yields CDR1 SNHLY and CDR2 FYNNEI. The CDR3 has 15 amino acids. The rearrangement links TRBV2 to TRBJ2-2, with D perhaps matching TRBD1 (5 bases). The TCR comes from a woman between 65 and 79 years old with acute or convalescent COVID-19. The sample comprised peripheral blood. The CDR3: CASSELRGHTGELFF. In DNA, the CDR3 is TGTGCCAGCAGTGAGTTAAGGGGCCACACCGGGGAGCTGTTTTTT. The variable domain in full, with the rest retrieved from reference TRBV2 and TRBJ2-2, is EPEVTQTPSHQVTQMGQEVILRCVPISNHLYFYWYRQILGQKVEFLVSFYNNEISEKSEIFDDQFSVERPDGSNFTLKIRSTKLEDSAMYFCASSELRGHTGELFFGEGSRLTVL.